This TCR beta chain was recorded in a study of Graves' ophthalmopathy and Graves' hyperthyroidism. Study information: Researchers obtained peripheral blood at initial diagnosis, before any treatment had begun.

For repertoire sequencing, the TCR beta CDR3 regions were amplified from RNA transcripts. Second-round multiplex PCR came after first-round RT-PCR with HTBI primers. One entry per CDR3 protein results from TCRdb running MiXCR on the multiplex PCR reads. The table lists hundreds of thousands of distinct CDR3 sequences, roughly 39% of them singletons, with about 3.3% in the top ten. The CDR3 spans 14 residues. Germline V gives CDR1 SEHNR, CDR2 FQNEAQ (reference sequence). Each donor who had ophthalmopathy showed moderate-to-severe activity, a CAS of ≥3, a NOSPECS of ≥4, and a duration under 3 months. Other autoimmune disease, uncontrolled infection, pregnancy and lactation led to exclusion. Remarks on this clonotype: The junction and the germline gene differ at one end; a read error may be behind it.

Sequenced input: peripheral blood. The receptor was isolated from an adult man with Graves' ophthalmopathy. The genes are TRBV7-9 and TRBJ1-3; D is possibly TRBD1 (6 bases). The CDR3 sequence: CASSSRGYGNTIYF. CDR3 DNA sequence: TGTGCCAGCAGCTCAAGGGGGTACGGAAACACCATATATTTC.